The T cell receptor (beta chain) under discussion was sequenced for a study of T-cell reconstitution after alpha-beta-depleted transplantation in children listed by TCRdb under 2016. About the investigation overall: T-cell immune reconstitution after TCRalphabeta/CD19-depleted allogeneic hematopoietic cell transplantation in children was quantitatively tracked in the study by means of TCR repertoire profiling.

The library was prepared using PCR. Sequencing used an Illumina HiSeq 2500. TCR library preparation used molecular barcoding, with unique molecular identifiers applied to normalize quantification of the TCRbeta repertoire. TCRdb cleaned the public reads at Q25 with fastp, built clones with MiXCR and kept in-frame beta chains. Rows with a matching CDR3 protein are joined into one entry that keeps the most common DNA and genes. The sample profile shows fewer than 400,000 distinct CDR3 sequences; around 21% of them were found once. The biggest ten clones account for over 3.5% of the sample. Notes on this clonotype: This clone's antigen is unknown. No much larger clonotype is one base removed from it; base qualities were not supplied.

Counted from cysteine to phenylalanine, this CDR3 has 17 amino acids. Only CDR3 DNA is held: 51 bases, read in frame from base 1. V sheds 3 bases and J sheds 2 bases, leaving 16 bases between their ends. CDR1 and CDR2 are drawn from the germline V gene: LGHNA, YSLEER. The sequence joins TRBV4-3 to TRBJ2-2, with the D gene possibly TRBD1 or TRBD2, each one fitting 5 bases. The material sequenced was PBMCs from the stem cell graft donor, taken from the stem cell graft. This receptor was taken from a human donor who donated a stem cell graft to a child with acute myeloid leukemia. The bases read TGCGCCAGCAGCCACCTGGCCGAGGGGTTTAACACCGGGGAGCTGTTTTTT. Its translation reads: CASSHLAEGFNTGELFF.